This T cell receptor beta chain appears in the sequencing data of a study of blood T cell repertoires in COVID-19. The V gene end was trimmed by 2 bases and the J gene end by 0 bases; junction bases not matched to a gene: 7. The CDR3 runs to 20 residues. CDR1 is SGHDN and CDR2 is FVKESK in the germline V gene. Sequencing used immunoSEQ multiplex PCR; TCRdb keeps in-frame clones, though not all of them. The repertoire holds about 250,000 clones, with 90% as singletons. The rearrangement uses TRBV14 and TRBJ2-2; 15 bases are a match to TRBD2. The sequence came from a woman aged 55-69 years with COVID-19, enrolled during active disease. The specimen sequenced was peripheral blood. The CDR3: CASSQSPGLAGGSNTGELFF. Written as DNA, the CDR3 is TGTGCCAGCAGCCAATCCCCGGGACTAGCGGGGGGATCGAACACCGGGGAGCTGTTTTTT.